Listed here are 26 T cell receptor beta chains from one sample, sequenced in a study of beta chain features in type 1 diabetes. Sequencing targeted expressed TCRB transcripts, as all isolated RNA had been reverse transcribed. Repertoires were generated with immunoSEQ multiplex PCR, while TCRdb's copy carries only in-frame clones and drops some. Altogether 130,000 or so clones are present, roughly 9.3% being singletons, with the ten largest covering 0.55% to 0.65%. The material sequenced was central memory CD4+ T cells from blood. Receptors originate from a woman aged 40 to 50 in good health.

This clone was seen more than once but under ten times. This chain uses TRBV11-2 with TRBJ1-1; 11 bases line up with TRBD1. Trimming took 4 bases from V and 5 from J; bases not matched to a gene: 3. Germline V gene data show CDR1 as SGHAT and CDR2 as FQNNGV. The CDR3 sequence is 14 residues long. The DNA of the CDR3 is TGTGCCAGCAGCTCGGGACAGGGGGGGACTGAAGCTTTCTTT. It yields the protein CASSSGQGGTEAFF.

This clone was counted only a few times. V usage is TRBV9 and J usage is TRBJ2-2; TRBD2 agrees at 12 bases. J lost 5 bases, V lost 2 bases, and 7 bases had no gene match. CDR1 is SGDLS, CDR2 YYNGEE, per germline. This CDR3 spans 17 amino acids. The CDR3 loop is CASSVSSGGALTGELFF. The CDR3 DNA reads TGTGCCAGCAGCGTTTCTAGCGGGGGGGCCCTGACCGGGGAGCTGTTTTTT.

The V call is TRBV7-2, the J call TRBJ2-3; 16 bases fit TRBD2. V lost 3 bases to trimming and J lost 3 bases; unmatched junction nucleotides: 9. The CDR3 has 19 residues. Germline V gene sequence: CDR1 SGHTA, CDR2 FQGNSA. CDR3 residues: CASSFAGTSGGALTDTQYF. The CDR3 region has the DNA TGTGCCAGCAGCTTTGCCGGGACTAGCGGGGGGGCTTTGACAGATACGCAGTATTTT.

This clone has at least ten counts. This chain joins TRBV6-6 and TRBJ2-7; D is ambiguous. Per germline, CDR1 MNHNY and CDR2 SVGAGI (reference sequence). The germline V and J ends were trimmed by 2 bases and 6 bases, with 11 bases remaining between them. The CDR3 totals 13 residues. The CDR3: CASSYDGEAEQYF. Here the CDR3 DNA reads TGTGCCAGCAGTTACGACGGAGAGGCCGAGCAGTACTTC.

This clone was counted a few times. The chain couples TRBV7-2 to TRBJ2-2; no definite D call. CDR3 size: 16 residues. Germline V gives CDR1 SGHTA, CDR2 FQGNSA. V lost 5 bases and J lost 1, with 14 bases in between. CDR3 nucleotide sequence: TGTGCCAGCAGCGCCCTCGGAGCACTGAACACCGGGGAGCTGTTTTTT. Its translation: CASSALGALNTGELFF.

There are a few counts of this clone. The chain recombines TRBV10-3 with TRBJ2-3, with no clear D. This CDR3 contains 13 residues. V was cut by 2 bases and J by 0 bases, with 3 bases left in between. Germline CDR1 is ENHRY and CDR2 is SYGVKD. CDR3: CAISELSTDTQYF. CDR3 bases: TGTGCCATCAGTGAGCTGAGCACAGATACGCAGTATTTT.

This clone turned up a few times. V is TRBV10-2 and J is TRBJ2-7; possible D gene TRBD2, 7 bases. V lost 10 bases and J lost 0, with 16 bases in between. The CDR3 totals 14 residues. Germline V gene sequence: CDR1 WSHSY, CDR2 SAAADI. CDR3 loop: CANYEGGASYEQYF. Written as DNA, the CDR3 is TGCGCCAACTACGAGGGGGGGGCCTCCTACGAGCAGTACTTC.

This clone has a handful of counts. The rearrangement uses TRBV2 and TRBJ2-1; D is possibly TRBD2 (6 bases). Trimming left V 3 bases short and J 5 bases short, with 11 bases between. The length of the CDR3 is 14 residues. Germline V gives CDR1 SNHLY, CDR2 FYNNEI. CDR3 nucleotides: TGTGCCAGCAGTGAGGCGGGGTTCCACAATGAGCAGTTCTTC. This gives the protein CASSEAGFHNEQFF.

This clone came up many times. The CDR3: CASSFSQGDGYTF. Written as DNA, the CDR3 is TGTGCCAGCAGCTTCAGCCAGGGGGATGGCTACACCTTC. This chain uses TRBV11-2 with TRBJ1-2; 7 nucleotides line up with TRBD1. The V segment lost 3 bases and the J segment 6 bases; nucleotides outside the gene matches: 4. This CDR3 is 13 amino acids long. Germline V CDR1 and CDR2: SGHAT, FQNNGV.

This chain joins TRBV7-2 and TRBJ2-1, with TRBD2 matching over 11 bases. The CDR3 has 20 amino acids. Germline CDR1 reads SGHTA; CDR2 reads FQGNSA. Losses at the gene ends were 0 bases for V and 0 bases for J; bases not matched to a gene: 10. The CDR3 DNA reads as TGTGCCAGCAGCTTAGCGCTAGCGGGGGGCACTTCGAGCTCCTACAATGAGCAGTTCTTC. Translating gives CASSLALAGGTSSSYNEQFF. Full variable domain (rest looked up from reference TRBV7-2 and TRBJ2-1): GAGVSQSPSNKVTEKGKDVELRCDPISGHTALYWYRQSLGQGLEFLIYFQGNSAPDKSGLPSDRFSAERTGGSVSTLTIQRTQQEDSAVYLCASSLALAGGTSSSYNEQFFGPGTRLTVL.

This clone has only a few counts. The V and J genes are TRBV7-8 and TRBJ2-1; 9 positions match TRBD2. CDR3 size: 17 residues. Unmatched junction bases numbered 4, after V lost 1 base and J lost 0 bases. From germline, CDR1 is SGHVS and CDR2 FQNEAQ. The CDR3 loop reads CASSLGAGGPSYNEQFF. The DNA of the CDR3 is TGTGCCAGCAGCTTAGGGGCGGGGGGGCCCTCCTACAATGAGCAGTTCTTC.

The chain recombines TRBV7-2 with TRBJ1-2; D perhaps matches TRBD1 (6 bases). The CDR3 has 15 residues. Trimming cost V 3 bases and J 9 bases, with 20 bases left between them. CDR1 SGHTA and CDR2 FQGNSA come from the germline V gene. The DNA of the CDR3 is TGTGCCAGCAGCTTGGGAGACAGGCTGCCTAAAAGCTACACCTTC. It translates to CASSLGDRLPKSYTF.

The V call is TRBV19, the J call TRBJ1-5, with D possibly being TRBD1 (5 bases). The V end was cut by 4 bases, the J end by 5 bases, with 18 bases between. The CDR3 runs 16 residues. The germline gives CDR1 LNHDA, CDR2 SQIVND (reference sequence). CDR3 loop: CASSTRSRGMDQPQHF. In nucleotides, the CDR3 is TGTGCCAGTAGTACCCGTAGTCGGGGGATGGATCAGCCCCAGCATTTT.

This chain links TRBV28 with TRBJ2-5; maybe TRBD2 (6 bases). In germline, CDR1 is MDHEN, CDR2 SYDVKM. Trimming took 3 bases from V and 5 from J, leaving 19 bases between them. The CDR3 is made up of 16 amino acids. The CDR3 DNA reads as TGTGCCAGCAGTTTTGTGCAGTCTGGCGGGGCGGAGACCCAGTACTTC. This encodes CASSFVQSGGAETQYF.

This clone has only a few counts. The DNA of the CDR3 is TGTGCCAGCAGCTCCCGGACAGGTGCTACCCAGTACTTC. Protein sequence: CASSSRTGATQYF. V is TRBV7-8 and J is TRBJ2-5, with TRBD1 matching over 7 bases. The V gene's germline CDR1 is SGHVS and CDR2 FQNEAQ. The trim removed 4 bases at V and 8 bases at J, leaving 7 bases unmatched. CDR3 size: 13 residues.

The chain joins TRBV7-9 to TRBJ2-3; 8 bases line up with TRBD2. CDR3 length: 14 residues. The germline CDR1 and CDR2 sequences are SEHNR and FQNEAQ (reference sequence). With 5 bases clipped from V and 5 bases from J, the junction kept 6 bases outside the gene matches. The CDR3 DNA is TGTGCCAGCAGCCCGGGGGGGCGGGGAGATACGCAGTATTTT. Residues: CASSPGGRGDTQYF.

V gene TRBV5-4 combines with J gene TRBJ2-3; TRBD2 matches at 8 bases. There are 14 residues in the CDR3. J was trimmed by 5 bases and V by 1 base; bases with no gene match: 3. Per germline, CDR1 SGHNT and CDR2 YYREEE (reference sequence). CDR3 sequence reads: CASSLRGGGDTQYF. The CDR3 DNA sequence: TGTGCCAGCAGCTTGCGGGGGGGAGGAGATACGCAGTATTTT.

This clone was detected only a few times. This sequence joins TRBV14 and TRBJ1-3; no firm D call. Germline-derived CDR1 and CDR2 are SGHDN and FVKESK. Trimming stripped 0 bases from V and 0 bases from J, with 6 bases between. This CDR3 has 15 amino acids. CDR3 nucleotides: TGTGCCAGCAGCCAAGATATGAGCTCTGGAAACACCATATATTTT. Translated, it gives CASSQDMSSGNTIYF.

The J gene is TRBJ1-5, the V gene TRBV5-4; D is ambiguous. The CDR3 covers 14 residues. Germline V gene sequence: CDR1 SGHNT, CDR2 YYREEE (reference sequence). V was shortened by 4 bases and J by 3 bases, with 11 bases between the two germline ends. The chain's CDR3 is CASSPQKYNQPQHF. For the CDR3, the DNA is TGTGCCAGCAGCCCGCAGAAATACAATCAGCCCCAGCATTTT.

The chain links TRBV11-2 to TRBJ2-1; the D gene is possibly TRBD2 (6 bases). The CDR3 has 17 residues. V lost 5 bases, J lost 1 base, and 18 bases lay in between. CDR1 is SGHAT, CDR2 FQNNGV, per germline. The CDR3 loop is CASSLGVGGPSYNEQFF. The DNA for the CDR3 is TGTGCCAGCAGCCTAGGGGTGGGAGGACCTTCCTACAATGAGCAGTTCTTC.

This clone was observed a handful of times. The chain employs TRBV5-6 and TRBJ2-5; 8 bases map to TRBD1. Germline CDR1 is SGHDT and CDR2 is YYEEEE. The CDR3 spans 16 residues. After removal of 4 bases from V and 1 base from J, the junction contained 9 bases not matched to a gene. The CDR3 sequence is CASSLPGQGLQETQYF. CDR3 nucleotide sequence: TGTGCCAGCAGCCTGCCTGGACAGGGCCTCCAAGAGACCCAGTACTTC.

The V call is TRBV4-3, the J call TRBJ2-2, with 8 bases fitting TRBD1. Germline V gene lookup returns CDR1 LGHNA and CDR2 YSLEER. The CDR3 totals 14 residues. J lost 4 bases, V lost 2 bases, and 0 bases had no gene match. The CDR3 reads CASSQTGGTGELFF. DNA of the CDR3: TGCGCCAGCAGCCAAACAGGGGGCACCGGGGAGCTGTTTTTT.

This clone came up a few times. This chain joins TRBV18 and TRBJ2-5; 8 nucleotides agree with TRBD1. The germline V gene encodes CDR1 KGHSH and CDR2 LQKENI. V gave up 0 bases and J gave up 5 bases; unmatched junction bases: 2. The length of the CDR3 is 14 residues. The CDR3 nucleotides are TGTGCCAGCTCACCACCGACAGGGGAGGAGACCCAGTACTTC. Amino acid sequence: CASSPPTGEETQYF.

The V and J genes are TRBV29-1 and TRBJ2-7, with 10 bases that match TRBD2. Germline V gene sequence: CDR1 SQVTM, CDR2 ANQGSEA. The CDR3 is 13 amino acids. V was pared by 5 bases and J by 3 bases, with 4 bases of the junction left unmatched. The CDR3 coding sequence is TGCAGCGTTACTAGCGGGATCTACTACGAGCAGTACTTC. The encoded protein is CSVTSGIYYEQYF.

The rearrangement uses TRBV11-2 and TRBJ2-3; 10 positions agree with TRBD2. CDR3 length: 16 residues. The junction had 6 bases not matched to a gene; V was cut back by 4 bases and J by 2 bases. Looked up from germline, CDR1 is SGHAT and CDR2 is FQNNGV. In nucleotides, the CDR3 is TGTGCCAGCAGCTCCCGAGCGGGGGGGTTCACAGATACGCAGTATTTT. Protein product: CASSSRAGGFTDTQYF.

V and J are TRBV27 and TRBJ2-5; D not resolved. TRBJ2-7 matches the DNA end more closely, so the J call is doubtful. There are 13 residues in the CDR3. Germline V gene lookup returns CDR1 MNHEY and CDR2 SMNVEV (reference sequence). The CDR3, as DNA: TGTGCCAGCAGTTTCAGGAACTCCTACGAGCAGTACTTC. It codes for CASSFRNSYEQYF.